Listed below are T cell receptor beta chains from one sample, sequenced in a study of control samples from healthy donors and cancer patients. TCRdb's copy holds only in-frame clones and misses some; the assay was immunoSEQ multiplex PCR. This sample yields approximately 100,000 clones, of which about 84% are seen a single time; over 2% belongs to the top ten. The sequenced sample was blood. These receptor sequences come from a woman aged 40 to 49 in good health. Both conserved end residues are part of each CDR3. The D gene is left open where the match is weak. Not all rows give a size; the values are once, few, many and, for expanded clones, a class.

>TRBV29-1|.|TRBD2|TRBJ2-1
TGCAGCGTTGAGAGTAGCGGGGCCTACAATGAGCAGTTCTTC
CSVESSGAYNEQFF
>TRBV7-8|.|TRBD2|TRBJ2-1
TGTGCCAGCAGCTTAGCGGGCGGGGGAGTCTTTGGTGTGCAGTTCTTC
CASSLAGGGVFGVQFF
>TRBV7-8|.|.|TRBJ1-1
TGTGCCAGCAGCATCCGGGAGAACACTGAAGCTTTCTTT
CASSIRENTEAFF
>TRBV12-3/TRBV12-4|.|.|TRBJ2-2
TGTGCCAGCAGCCCGGGACCGAGCGGGGAGCTGTTTTTT
CASSPGPSGELFF
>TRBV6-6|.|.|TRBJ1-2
TGTGCCAGCAGGAATACCGGCCTTAACTATGGCTACACCTTC
CASRNTGLNYGYTF
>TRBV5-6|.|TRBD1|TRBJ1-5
TGTGCCAGCAGCTTGGGAGGGGGCAGGGGCAATCAGCCCCAGCATTTT
CASSLGGGRGNQPQHF
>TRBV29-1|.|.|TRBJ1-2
TGCAGCGTTATTTCTTACACCTATGGCTACACCTTC
CSVISYTYGYTF
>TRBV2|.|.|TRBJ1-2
TGTGCCAGCAGTGAAGCGCCCGGGGTATGGGGCTACACCTTC
CASSEAPGVWGYTF
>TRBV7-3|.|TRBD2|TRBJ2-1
TGTGCCAGCAGCGGGGAGGGAGGTGAGCAGTTCTTC
CASSGEGGEQFF
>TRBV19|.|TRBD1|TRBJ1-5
TGTGCCACCGAGACAGGGTTCAATCAGCCCCAGCATTTT
CATETGFNQPQHF
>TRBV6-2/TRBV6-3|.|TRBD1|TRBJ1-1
TGTGCCAGCAGCCCCGGAGTGGGACAGGTATACACTGAAGCTTTCTTT
CASSPGVGQVYTEAFF
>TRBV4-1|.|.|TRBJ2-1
TGCGCCAGCAGCCCCCGGGGCGGGGCACGCAATGAGCAGTTCTTC
CASSPRGGARNEQFF
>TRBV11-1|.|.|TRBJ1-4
TGTGCCAGCAGTTTGGGGTGGAATGAAAAACTGTTTTTT
CASSLGWNEKLFF
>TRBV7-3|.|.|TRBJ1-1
TGTGCCAGCAGCCTTAGGCGAGGCACTGAAGCTTTCTTT
CASSLRRGTEAFF
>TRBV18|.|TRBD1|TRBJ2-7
TGTGCCAGCTCACCAATTGAGGGACAGGGGGCGGCCTACGAGCAGTACTTC
CASSPIEGQGAAYEQYF
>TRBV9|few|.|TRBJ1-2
TGTGCCAGCAGGAGGGACCGGTTGAATGGCTACACCTTC
CASRRDRLNGYTF
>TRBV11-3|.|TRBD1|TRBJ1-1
TGTGCCAGCTCAACAGGGGTTAACACTGAAGCTTTCTTT
CASSTGVNTEAFF
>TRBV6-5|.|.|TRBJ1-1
TGTGCCAGCAGACACAGGGTAAGGACTGAAGCTTTCTTT
CASRHRVRTEAFF
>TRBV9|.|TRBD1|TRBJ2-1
TGTGCCAGCAGCGTTACAGGGGGTAGCTCCTACAATGAGCAGTTCTTC
CASSVTGGSSYNEQFF
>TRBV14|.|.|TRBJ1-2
TGTGCCAGCAGCCGAGGGGCTGAGGGCTACACCTTC
CASSRGAEGYTF
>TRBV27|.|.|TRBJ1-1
TGTGCCAGCAGGGCGGCCAGGGGAGAGAGTCTGAACACTGAAGCTTTCTTT
CASRAARGESLNTEAFF
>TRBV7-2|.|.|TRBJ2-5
TGTGCCAGCAGCGGCTCGATAGGCGGGGGCGAAGAGACCCAGTACTTC
CASSGSIGGGEETQYF
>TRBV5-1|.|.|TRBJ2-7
TGCGCCAGCAGCTTGAGGGGCAGAAATTACGAGCAGTACTTC
CASSLRGRNYEQYF
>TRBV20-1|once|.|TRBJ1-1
TGCAGTGTAAAGAGCCCTGAAGCTTTCTTT
CSVKSPEAFF
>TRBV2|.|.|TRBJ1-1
TGTGCCAGCAGTGATAGGCATCCACAGGGAGAAGCTTTCTTT
CASSDRHPQGEAFF
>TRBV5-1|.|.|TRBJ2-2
TGCGCCAGCAGCTTGGGCGGGACAGCCAACACCGGGGAGCTGTTTTTT
CASSLGGTANTGELFF
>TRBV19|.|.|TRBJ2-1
TGTGCCAGTATCCCTGTCCGGACCAGCTCCTACAATGAGCAGTTCTTC
CASIPVRTSSYNEQFF
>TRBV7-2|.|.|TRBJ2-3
TGTGCCAGCAGCTTCCTCGCTGTTGGGCCAGATACGCAGTATTTT
CASSFLAVGPDTQYF
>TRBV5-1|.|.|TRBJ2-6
TGCGCCAGCAGCTTGGGGGGTTTATCAGGCTCTGGGGCCAACGTCCTGACTTTC
CASSLGGLSGSGANVLTF
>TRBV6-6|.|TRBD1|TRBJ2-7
TGTGCCAGCAGTCCCCGGACAGGGGGGAACTACGAGCAGTACTTC
CASSPRTGGNYEQYF
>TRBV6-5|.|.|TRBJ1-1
TGTGCCAGCAGTTACTCGGGCAGGGGCACCACTGAAGCTTTCTTT
CASSYSGRGTTEAFF
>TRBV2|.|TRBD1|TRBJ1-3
TGTGCCAGCAGGTCAGGGGGTTACTCTGGAAACACCATATATTTT
CASRSGGYSGNTIYF
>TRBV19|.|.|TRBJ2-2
TGTGCCAGTAGTATCCGGGACAAAGCGAACACCGGGGAGCTGTTTTTT
CASSIRDKANTGELFF
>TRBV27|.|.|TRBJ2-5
TGTGCCAGCAGTTTATCAAACACCGGTGTTGGGACCCAGTACTTC
CASSLSNTGVGTQYF
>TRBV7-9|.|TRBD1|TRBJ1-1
TGTGCCAGCAGCGTCGCCCTACAGGGGACTGAAGCTTTCTTT
CASSVALQGTEAFF
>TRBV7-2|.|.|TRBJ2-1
TGTGCCAGCAGCTTAGGGGCGGGGTCCAACAATGAGCAGTTCTTC
CASSLGAGSNNEQFF
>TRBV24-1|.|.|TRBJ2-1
TGTGCCACCAGTGATCCTTCTTCGGGGACTGTGTACAATGAGCAGTTCTTC
CATSDPSSGTVYNEQFF
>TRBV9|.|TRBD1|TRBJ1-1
TGTGCCAGCAGCGGTACAGGGGGCAGGGGTGAAGCTTTCTTT
CASSGTGGRGEAFF
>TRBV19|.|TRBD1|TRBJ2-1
TGTGCCAGTACCAGGGGACAGGGTAACGATGAGCAGTTCTTC
CASTRGQGNDEQFF
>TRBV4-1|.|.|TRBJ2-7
TGCGCCAGCAGCCAAGTGTCTAACCCCGGAAACGAGCAGTACTTC
CASSQVSNPGNEQYF
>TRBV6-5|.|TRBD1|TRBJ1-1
TGTGCCAGCGGGAGGACAGGGCTTGGGACTGAAGCTTTCTTT
CASGRTGLGTEAFF
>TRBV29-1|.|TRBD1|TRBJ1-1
TGCAGCACCTACAGGGGGATGAACACTGAAGCTTTCTTT
CSTYRGMNTEAFF
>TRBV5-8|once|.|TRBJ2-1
TGTGCCAGCAGCCCATTCAATGAGCAGTTCTTC
CASSPFNEQFF
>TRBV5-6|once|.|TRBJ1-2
TGTGCCAGCAGCTACTCCACCGGGGTCTATGGCTACACCTTC
CASSYSTGVYGYTF
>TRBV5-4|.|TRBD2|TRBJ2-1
TGTGCCAGCAGCTTAGCGGGGGATTGGAATGAGCAGTTCTTC
CASSLAGDWNEQFF
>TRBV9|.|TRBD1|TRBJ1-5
TGTGCCAGCGGGAGACAGGGGAATCAGCCCCAGCATTTT
CASGRQGNQPQHF
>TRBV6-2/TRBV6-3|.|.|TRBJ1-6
TGTGCCAGCAGTTATGGGGGGGAAGGTTCACCCCTCCACTTT
CASSYGGEGSPLHF
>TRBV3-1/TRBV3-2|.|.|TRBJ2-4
TGTGCCAGCAGCCTATCACAGGGAAACATTCAGTACTTC
CASSLSQGNIQYF
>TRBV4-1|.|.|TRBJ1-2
TGCGCCAGCAGCCAAGAGGTTTCCCCTAACTATGGCTACACCTTC
CASSQEVSPNYGYTF
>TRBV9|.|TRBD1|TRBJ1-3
TGTGCCAGCAGCTATCTGGGGACAGGGGGCGCCGGAAACACCATATATTTT
CASSYLGTGGAGNTIYF
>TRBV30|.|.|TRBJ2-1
TGTGCCTGGAGTGTAACAAGAAACAATGAGCAGTTCTTC
CAWSVTRNNEQFF
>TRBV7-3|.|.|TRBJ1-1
TGTGCCAGCAGCTTAGGGGGCTTAAACACTGAAGCTTTCTTT
CASSLGGLNTEAFF
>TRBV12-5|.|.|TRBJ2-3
TGTGCTAGTGGAACGCGGGCAGATACGCAGTATTTT
CASGTRADTQYF
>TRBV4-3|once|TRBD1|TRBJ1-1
TGCGCCAGCAGCCAACAAGCCTATACCGGGACAGGGTCCACTGAAGCTTTCTTT
CASSQQAYTGTGSTEAFF
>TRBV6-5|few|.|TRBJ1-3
TGTGCCAGCAGTCCGGAGTTCTCTGGAAACACCATATATTTT
CASSPEFSGNTIYF
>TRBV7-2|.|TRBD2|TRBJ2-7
TGTGCCAGCAGCTACGGGAGGCAGACCTACGAGCAGTACTTC
CASSYGRQTYEQYF
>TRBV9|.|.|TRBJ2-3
TGTGCCAGCAGCGCCGTTAAACAGTCGGATACGCAGTATTTT
CASSAVKQSDTQYF